This T cell receptor beta chain originates from a study of blood T cell repertoires in COVID-19. Generated by immunoSEQ multiplex PCR, the TCRdb table keeps only in-frame clones and is missing some. Here the sample spans around 76,000 clones, 80% to 90% being singletons. Germline V CDR1 and CDR2: GTSNPN, SVGIG (reference sequence). The V gene lost 3 bases and the J gene lost 4 bases, with 10 bases spanning the gap. The CDR3 is 12 residues long. V and J are TRBV30 and TRBJ2-7; maybe TRBD1 (5 bases). The material sequenced was peripheral blood. The receptor was isolated from a man aged 60 to 69 with acute or convalescent COVID-19. CDR3 sequence reads: CAWSHTGYEQYF. The CDR3 DNA sequence: TGTGCCTGGAGCCACACAGGTTACGAGCAGTACTTC.